The source of this TCR beta chain is a study of blood T cell repertoires in COVID-19. Participants had their cohort set by participant-reported clinical history. Per the authors' pipeline: Nucleated cell number was recorded as an estimate derived from reference gene primer amplification. Some clones are missing from TCRdb's copy, which holds only in-frame ones; the method was immunoSEQ multiplex PCR. V and J calls and clone size are as listed in that table; D and trimming were resolved from the DNA. Of roughly 500,000 clones in the sample, over 75% were seen once. Germline V gene data show CDR1 as MNHEY and CDR2 as SVGAGI. The CDR3 has 14 residues. Trimming removed 3 bases from V and 6 bases from J; junction bases left unmatched: 3.

The sample consisted of PBMCs or T cells enriched from blood (not recorded which). This sequence was found in a woman in her 40s who had recovered from COVID-19. The chain links TRBV6-5 to TRBJ2-2; 8 nucleotides line up with TRBD1. The CDR3 bases are TGTGCCAGCAGTTATACAGGGGGGCCCGGGGAGCTGTTTTTT. Its translation is CASSYTGGPGELFF.